A single sample gave rise to the 9 T cell receptor beta chains below, sequenced in a study of post-analysis software for immune sequencing data. The study, taken as a whole, reports: There were several TRBV segments more frequent in patients than controls, and TRBV5-6, TRBV5-1 and TRBV20-1 were among them.

These receptors lack a known antigen. The library was made from cDNA and included unique molecular identifiers. TCRdb recomputed calls from the PCR reads with MiXCR, one row per CDR3 protein. Of about 200,000 distinct CDR3 sequences in the sample, roughly 30% are singletons; the top ten hold roughly 3.5%. Sequencing was carried out using blood. Source of these receptors: a girl aged 2 to 17 with multiple sclerosis.

CDR3 region: CASSTPGPDNSPLHF. The CDR3 region has the DNA TGCGCCAGCAGTACCCCAGGCCCAGATAATTCACCCCTCCACTTT. The chain is built from TRBV5-1 and TRBJ1-6; D not resolved. Germline CDR1 is SGHRS and CDR2 is YFSETQ. The CDR3 contains 15 residues. Trimming stripped 5 bases from V and 5 bases from J, with 14 bases between.

The chain links TRBV28 to TRBJ2-7; TRBD1 aligns across 7 bases. The last part of the DNA fits TRBJ2-5 better; the J call may be wrong. Per the germline V gene, CDR1 is MDHEN and CDR2 is SYDVKM. The CDR3 runs 15 residues. Here the CDR3 reads CASTARQGREGTQYF. CDR3 in DNA: TGTGCCAGCACCGCGCGACAGGGTAGAGAAGGGACCCAGTACTTC.

The table lists this clonotype with a few counts. The chain links TRBV3-1 to TRBJ2-1; D possibly corresponds to TRBD1 (6 bases). There are 16 residues in the CDR3. CDR1 is LGHDT, CDR2 YNNKEL, per germline (reference sequence). Trimming stripped 2 bases from V and 8 bases from J, with 19 bases between. For the CDR3, the DNA is TGTGCCAGCAGCCAATTAGGGCAGGGGCCCGTGGATGAGCAGTTCTTC. As protein: CASSQLGQGPVDEQFF.

This clonotype was found many times. This rearrangement joins TRBV15 to TRBJ1-2; D not certain. Deletions cut 4 bases from V and 8 bases from J, with 8 bases between. This CDR3 has 11 amino acids. Germline CDR1 and CDR2: LNHNV and YYDKDF (reference sequence). The CDR3 sequence: CATSNLEGYTF. The CDR3 nucleotides read TGTGCCACCAGCAACTTGGAGGGCTACACCTTC.

This clonotype has at least ten counts. The CDR3 coding sequence is TGCAGTGCTGTAGACTGGCTAGCCAAAAACATTCAGTACTTC. This gives the protein CSAVDWLAKNIQYF. The chain uses TRBV20-1 and TRBJ2-4; D uncertain. The CDR3 totals 14 residues. Trimming left V 5 bases short and J 0 bases short, with 11 bases between. Germline CDR1 and CDR2: DFQATT and SNEGSKA (reference sequence).

This rearrangement joins TRBV5-1 to TRBJ2-3; D is perhaps TRBD2 (5 bases). CDR1 and CDR2 from the germline V gene are SGHRS and YFSETQ. The V gene lost 0 bases and the J gene lost 0 bases, with 11 bases spanning the gap. The CDR3 sequence is 16 residues long. The CDR3 region is CASSLGAAASTDTQYF. CDR3 coding DNA: TGCGCCAGCAGCTTGGGTGCAGCGGCTAGCACAGATACGCAGTATTTT.

CDR3 in DNA: TGTGCCAGCAGTGACCCGGGACAGGGGAAGAATTCACCCCTCCACTTT. This gives the protein CASSDPGQGKNSPLHF. The chain links TRBV25-1 to TRBJ1-6, with 10 nucleotides matching TRBD1. CDR1 is MGHDK, CDR2 SYGVNS, per germline. The CDR3 runs to 16 residues. V lost 3 bases to trimming and J lost 7 bases; unmatched junction nucleotides: 6. Full variable domain (missing parts from reference TRBV25-1 and TRBJ1-6): EADIYQTPRYLVIGTGKKITLECSQTMGHDKMYWYQQDPGMELHLIHYSYGVNSTEKGDLSSESTVSRIRTEHFPLTLESARPSHTSQYLCASSDPGQGKNSPLHFGNGTRLTVT.

This clonotype turned up a few times. The chain couples TRBV20-1 to TRBJ1-1, with D unresolved. The germline gives CDR1 DFQATT, CDR2 SNEGSKA (reference sequence). The V end was cut by 2 bases, the J end by 0 bases, with 10 bases between. This CDR3 spans 14 amino acids. The CDR3 DNA reads TGCAGTGCTAGACGTGAATTCCTGAACACTGAAGCTTTCTTT. Translated: CSARREFLNTEAFF.

To note about this clonotype: An end of the junction does not agree with germline; a read error may underlie this. The CDR3, as DNA: TGTGCCAGCAGCCCCGACACGGGGGGGTCCTTCGAGCAGTACTTC. This codes for CASSPDTGGSFEQYF. The V and J genes are TRBV6-5 and TRBJ2-5; 8 bases match TRBD2. The tail of the sequence fits TRBJ2-7 better, so the J call may be wrong. This CDR3 has 15 amino acids. Germline V gene lookup returns CDR1 MNHEY and CDR2 SVGAGI.